This TCR beta chain was found in a study of spatial heterogeneity in lung cancer. The overall study: In the raw reads, each unique TCR and UMI combination was present more than ten times on average.

Every molecule of TCR cDNA had its own unique molecular identifier. TCRdb re-called the 5' RACE reads through MiXCR, storing one row per CDR3 protein. The table records 7,600 or so distinct CDR3 sequences, over 6.5% of them present only once. The sample's time point: sample taken at primary tumor resection. The sequenced material consisted of unsorted whole RNA from tumor, nontumor lung or frozen PBMC. This clonotype was picked up many times. What it binds is not known. Overall study results and limits: Ubiquitous, expanded tumor-derived TCRs were more frequently observed in blood at resection than at follow-up.

V trimming: 1 base; J trimming: 3 bases; junction bases outside the gene matches: 7. The germline gives CDR1 DFQATT, CDR2 SNEGSKA (reference sequence). There are 17 residues in the CDR3. The sequence came from a male donor with early-stage non-small cell lung cancer. Here the sequenced sample was PBMCs, taken at surgery. This chain uses TRBV20-1 with TRBJ2-2; 11 bases align to TRBD2. The CDR3: CSARVPTSGADTGELFF. In DNA form, the CDR3 reads TGCAGTGCTAGAGTTCCGACTAGCGGGGCTGACACCGGGGAGCTGTTTTTT.